The clone carrying this T cell receptor (beta chain) has just a few counts. What it binds is not known. This sample is drawn from a study of post-analysis software for immune sequencing data. As for the study in general: Relapsing-remitting, secondary progressive and progressive-relapsing multiple sclerosis were all included among the disease courses. The study's findings and limits: When compared against controls, multiple sclerosis patients showed significantly lower normalized Chao1 diversity. Roughly five TRBV segments appeared more often in patients than in controls, and TRBV5-6, TRBV5-1 and TRBV20-1 were among these. Batch-matched samples strongly co-clustered by F measure.

V trimming: 5 bases; J trimming: 0 bases; junction bases outside the gene matches: 14. The germline V gene has CDR1 SGHAT and CDR2 FQNNGV. The CDR3 is made up of 18 amino acids. cDNA libraries for TCR beta contained unique molecular identifiers. Input amounts of about 0.85 to 10 million T cells were used. These gave around 500,000 cDNA molecules, so each molecule approximated one T cell. MiXCR was run by TCRdb on the PCR reads, yielding one entry per CDR3 protein. Of fewer than 850,000 distinct CDR3 sequences in the sample, just under 30% are singletons; the top ten hold approximately 0.6%. Material: blood. This TCR derives from a girl aged 5-17 years with multiple sclerosis. The genes are TRBV11-2 and TRBJ2-3; TRBD2 matches 7 bases. CDR3 residues: CASSRGRVGSGSTDTQYF. CDR3 nucleotide sequence: TGTGCCAGCAGCCGTGGGCGGGTGGGTAGCGGGAGCACAGATACGCAGTATTTT. Full variable domain (rest looked up from reference TRBV11-2 and TRBJ2-3): EAGVAQSPRYKIIEKRQSVAFWCNPISGHATLYWYQQILGQGPKLLIQFQNNGVVDDSQLPKDRFSAERLKGVDSTLKIQPAKLEDSAVYLCASSRGRVGSGSTDTQYFGPGTRLTVL.